A selection of T cell receptor beta chains follows, all from one sample in a study of T cells in Graves' hyperthyroidism and ophthalmopathy. Each CDR3 protein is one row after TCRdb ran MiXCR on the multiplex PCR reads. The data hold approximately 630,000 distinct CDR3 sequences, with around 16% observed a single time. Sequenced input: blood. These TCRs come from a woman aged 30 to 39 with Graves' hyperthyroidism. Each CDR3 is given without its conserved first and last residue.

j_call | cdr3_length | v_call | cdr3_aa
TRBJ2-3 | 11 | TRBV28 | ASSIGNTDTQY
TRBJ2-1 | 13 | TRBV9 | ASSVAGAIYNEQF
TRBJ2-1 | 11 | TRBV27 | ASSLLTDNEQF
TRBJ1-1 | 15 | TRBV28 | ASSLSAWTLSNTEAF
TRBJ2-7 | 12 | TRBV2 | ASSVTGQSYEQY
TRBJ2-1 | 14 | TRBV4-3 | ASSQAYQLSYNEQF
TRBJ2-3 | 18 | TRBV20-1 | SARDRELAGERGSTDTQY
TRBJ1-1 | 10 | TRBV5-6 | ASSLAAAEAF
TRBJ1-5 | 13 | TRBV19 | ASGLTGYSNQPQH
TRBJ2-7 | 15 | TRBV3-1 | ASSQDPKQEERDEQY
TRBJ1-1 | 11 | TRBV6-5 | ASSYPQGNEAF
TRBJ2-1 | 13 | TRBV30 | AWSWIAGVSNEQF
TRBJ1-2 | 12 | TRBV18 | ASSPPDMVGGYT
TRBJ2-2 | 13 | TRBV30 | AWSYRGLNTGELF
TRBJ1-3 | 12 | TRBV6-4 | ASSRGVSGNTIY
TRBJ2-7 | 12 | TRBV18 | ASSPSRDHYEQY
TRBJ2-3 | 11 | TRBV20-1 | SALAGARDTQY
TRBJ1-1 | 13 | TRBV25-1 | ASSGTGQGTREAF
TRBJ2-2 | 10 | TRBV5-6 | ASMAATGELF
TRBJ1-1 | 15 | TRBV4-1 | ASSQVTPGQVNTEAF
TRBJ2-5 | 10 | TRBV18 | ASSRGEETQY